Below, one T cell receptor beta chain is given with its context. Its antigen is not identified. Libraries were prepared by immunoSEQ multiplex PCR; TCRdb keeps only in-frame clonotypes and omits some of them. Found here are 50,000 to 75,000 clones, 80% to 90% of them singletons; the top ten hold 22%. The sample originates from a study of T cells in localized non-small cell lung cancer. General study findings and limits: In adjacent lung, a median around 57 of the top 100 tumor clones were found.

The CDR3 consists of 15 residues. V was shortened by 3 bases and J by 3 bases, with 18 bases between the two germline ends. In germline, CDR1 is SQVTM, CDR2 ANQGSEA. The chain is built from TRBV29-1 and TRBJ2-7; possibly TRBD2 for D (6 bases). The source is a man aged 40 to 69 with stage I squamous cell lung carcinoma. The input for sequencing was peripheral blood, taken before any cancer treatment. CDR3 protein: CSVDTGTPALYEQYF. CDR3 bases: TGCAGCGTTGATACCGGGACTCCAGCCCTCTACGAGCAGTACTTC.